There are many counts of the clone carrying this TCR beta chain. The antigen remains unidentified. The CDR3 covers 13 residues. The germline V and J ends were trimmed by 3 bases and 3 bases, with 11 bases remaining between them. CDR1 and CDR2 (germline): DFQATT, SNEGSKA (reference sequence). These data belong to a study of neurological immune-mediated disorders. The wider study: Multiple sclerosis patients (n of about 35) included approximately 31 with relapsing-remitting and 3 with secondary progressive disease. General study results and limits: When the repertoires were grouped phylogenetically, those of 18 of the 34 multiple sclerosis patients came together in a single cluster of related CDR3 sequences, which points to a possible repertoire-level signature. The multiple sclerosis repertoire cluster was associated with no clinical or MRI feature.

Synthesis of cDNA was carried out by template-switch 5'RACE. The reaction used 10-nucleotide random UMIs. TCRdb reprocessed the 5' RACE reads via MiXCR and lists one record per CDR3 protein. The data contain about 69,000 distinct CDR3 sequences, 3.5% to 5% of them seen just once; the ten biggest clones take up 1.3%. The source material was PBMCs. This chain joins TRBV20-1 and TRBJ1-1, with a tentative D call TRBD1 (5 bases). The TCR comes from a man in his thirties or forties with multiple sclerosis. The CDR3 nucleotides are TGCAGTGCTAGGGACCCGGGGCACACTGAAGCTTTCTTT. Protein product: CSARDPGHTEAFF.